The rows below give T cell receptor beta chains drawn from one sample of a study of cytomegalovirus exposure and HLA in healthy donors. The protocol was immunoSEQ multiplex PCR, while the TCRdb copy is restricted to in-frame clones and leaves out a portion. The sample yields under 200,000 clones, over 60% seen once. The source material was PBMCs. The receptors come from a girl aged 10-17 years in good health and CMV-seronegative. CDR3s include the opening cysteine and the closing phenylalanine or tryptophan. A D gene is named only where the DNA matches it firmly. Expanded clones are given a class, and other clones once, few, many or no size at all.

.,TRBV11-3,TRBJ2-2,.,CASSLNRGTDTGELFF,TGTGCCAGCAGCTTAAATCGGGGGACGGACACCGGGGAGCTGTTTTTT
few,TRBV19,TRBJ2-3,TRBD2,CASRASGTDTQYF,TGTGCCAGTAGGGCTAGCGGTACAGATACGCAGTATTTT
.,TRBV23-1,TRBJ1-4,.,CASSLTPGFATNEKLFF,TGCGCCAGCAGCCTTACCCCGGGGTTTGCAACTAATGAAAAACTGTTTTTT
.,TRBV7-2,TRBJ1-5,.,CASSLEGQPQHF,TGTGCCAGCAGCTTAGAGGGGCAGCCCCAGCATTTT
few,TRBV5-1,TRBJ1-2,.,CASSLDGDVIPMGSRIYGYTF,TGCGCCAGCAGCTTGGACGGGGATGTGATCCCCATGGGCAGCCGCATCTATGGCTACACCTTC
.,TRBV6-5,TRBJ2-7,TRBD1,CASSYRTGDYEQYF,TGTGCCAGCAGTTACCGAACAGGGGACTACGAGCAGTACTTC
.,TRBV10-3,TRBJ1-5,TRBD1,CAISESVGQVQPQHF,TGTGCCATCAGTGAGTCGGTAGGACAGGTGCAGCCCCAGCATTTT
few,TRBV2,TRBJ1-2,.,CASRFGAYGYTF,TGTGCCAGCCGCTTTGGGGCTTACGGCTACACCTTC
.,TRBV5-1,TRBJ2-1,TRBD2,CASSPDTSGVGNNEQFF,TGCGCCAGCAGCCCCGACACTAGCGGGGTGGGTAACAATGAGCAGTTCTTC
.,TRBV6-6,TRBJ1-5,TRBD1,CASSATGIGNQPQHF,TGTGCCAGCAGTGCGACAGGGATCGGCAATCAGCCCCAGCATTTT
.,TRBV9,TRBJ1-4,TRBD1,CASSYGTGEGEKLFF,TGTGCCAGCAGCTACGGGACAGGCGAGGGTGAAAAACTGTTTTTT
.,TRBV27,TRBJ1-4,TRBD1,CASSSGTVGLKLFF,TGTGCCAGCAGTTCCGGGACAGTAGGGCTAAAACTGTTTTTT
.,TRBV6-1,TRBJ2-5,TRBD2,CASSARTSARETQYF,TGTGCCAGCAGTGCCAGGACTAGCGCGCGGGAGACCCAGTACTTC
.,TRBV19,TRBJ2-7,.,CASGAGRVYEQYF,TGTGCCAGTGGCGCGGGACGGGTCTACGAGCAGTACTTC
.,TRBV25-1,TRBJ1-2,TRBD1,CASSAVTGTGTNYGYTF,TGTGCCAGCAGCGCAGTCACGGGGACAGGGACTAACTATGGCTACACCTTC
.,TRBV7-6,TRBJ1-3,.,CASSSRGGNGNTIYF,TGTGCCAGCAGCTCGCGGGGAGGGAATGGAAACACCATATATTTT
.,TRBV5-1,TRBJ2-1,TRBD2,CASSLEALRLAGREQFF,TGCGCCAGCAGCTTGGAGGCTCTTCGACTAGCGGGGCGGGAGCAGTTCTTC
.,TRBV19,TRBJ1-2,.,CASSATTGNYGYTF,TGTGCCAGTAGTGCGACCACAGGGAACTATGGCTACACCTTC
.,TRBV29-1,TRBJ2-7,.,CSVEIGGGNEQYF,TGCAGCGTTGAAATAGGGGGCGGGAACGAGCAGTACTTC
once,TRBV6-6,TRBJ2-7,.,CASISGSYEQYF,TGTGCCAGTATCTCGGGCTCCTACGAGCAGTACTTC
.,TRBV5-1,TRBJ1-2,.,CASSLESTGDYTF,TGCGCCAGCAGCTTGGAGAGCACAGGAGACTACACCTTC
.,TRBV7-3,TRBJ1-5,.,CASSTDPGQPQHF,TGTGCCAGCAGCACAGACCCGGGGCAGCCCCAGCATTTT
.,TRBV10-2,TRBJ1-2,TRBD1,CASSEGTVYGYTF,TGCGCCAGCAGTGAGGGGACAGTTTATGGCTACACCTTC
.,TRBV7-8,TRBJ1-2,.,CASSLVSGDYGYTF,TGTGCCAGCAGCTTAGTTTCGGGGGACTATGGCTACACCTTC
.,TRBV2,TRBJ2-5,.,CASGWPQGNAQETQYF,TGTGCCAGCGGCTGGCCTCAGGGGAACGCTCAAGAGACCCAGTACTTC
.,TRBV7-2,TRBJ2-5,.,CASSLGWGERETQYF,TGTGCCAGCAGCTTAGGGTGGGGGGAAAGGGAGACCCAGTACTTC
.,TRBV19,TRBJ1-5,TRBD1,CASSTGQGQILGNQPQHF,TGTGCCAGTAGTACTGGACAGGGGCAGATATTAGGCAATCAGCCCCAGCATTTT
.,TRBV7-9,TRBJ1-1,.,CASSLAGGSHTEAFF,TGTGCCAGCAGCTTGGCGGGAGGGAGTCACACTGAAGCTTTCTTT
.,TRBV18,TRBJ1-6,.,CASSPGHGWGNSPLHF,TGTGCCAGCTCACCAGGACATGGTTGGGGTAACTCACCCCTCCACTTT
.,TRBV2,TRBJ1-4,TRBD1,CATKLRGQVLRNEKLFF,TGTGCCACTAAACTCCGGGGACAGGTCTTAAGGAATGAAAAACTGTTTTTT
once,TRBV5-1,TRBJ1-2,.,CASSLFSGSNYGYTF,TGCGCCAGCAGCTTATTTTCAGGGTCCAACTATGGCTACACCTTC
.,TRBV7-9,TRBJ1-1,TRBD1,CASSFQDRAGGTEAFF,TGTGCCAGCAGCTTCCAGGACAGGGCAGGGGGCACTGAAGCTTTCTTT
.,TRBV19,TRBJ2-5,TRBD2,CASSILAGVETQYF,TGTGCCAGTAGTATTCTAGCGGGAGTAGAGACCCAGTACTTC
few,TRBV5-6,TRBJ2-5,TRBD2,CASSFSGAKETQYF,TGTGCCAGCAGCTTTAGCGGGGCTAAAGAGACCCAGTACTTC
.,TRBV13,TRBJ2-7,.,CASSTARNGGLEQYF,TGTGCCAGCAGCACTGCCAGGAATGGGGGCCTCGAGCAGTACTTC
.,TRBV15,TRBJ2-1,.,CATSPGRRGHNEQFF,TGTGCCACCAGCCCCGGGCGGCGAGGGCACAATGAGCAGTTCTTC
.,TRBV10-1,TRBJ1-1,TRBD1,CASSEAGQPQAFF,TGCGCCAGCAGTGAGGCGGGACAGCCCCAAGCTTTCTTT
.,TRBV6-6,TRBJ2-7,TRBD1,CASSDRTGHEQYF,TGTGCCAGCAGTGACCGGACAGGGCACGAGCAGTACTTC
.,TRBV5-1,TRBJ1-2,.,CASSLSGSYYGYTF,TGCGCCAGCAGCTTATCTGGGAGCTACTATGGCTACACCTTC
few,TRBV5-1,TRBJ1-2,.,CASQVSEGIGYGYTF,TGCGCCAGCCAAGTATCCGAGGGAATTGGCTATGGCTACACCTTC
.,TRBV11-2,TRBJ2-2,.,CASSLDRTGELFF,TGTGCCAGCAGCTTAGATAGAACCGGGGAGCTGTTTTTT
.,TRBV27,TRBJ1-6,.,CASSYRDSNNSPLHF,TGTGCCAGCAGTTACAGGGATTCAAATAATTCACCCCTCCACTTT
.,TRBV7-8,TRBJ2-2,TRBD1,CATRQGSTGELFF,TGTGCCACAAGACAGGGGTCCACCGGGGAGCTGTTTTTT
.,TRBV12-5,TRBJ2-7,TRBD1,CASQQGFMYEQYF,TGTGCTAGCCAACAGGGGTTTATGTACGAGCAGTACTTC
.,TRBV6-5,TRBJ1-3,TRBD1,CASSGTGGSGNTIYF,TGTGCCAGCAGTGGGACAGGGGGATCTGGAAACACCATATATTTT
.,TRBV7-9,TRBJ2-3,.,CASSLGSGGGTDTQYF,TGTGCCAGCAGCTTAGGAAGCGGCGGGGGCACAGATACGCAGTATTTT
.,TRBV29-1,TRBJ1-5,TRBD1,CSVGDSPDQPQHF,TGCAGCGTTGGGGACAGCCCCGATCAGCCCCAGCATTTT
.,TRBV5-4,TRBJ1-1,.,CASSSTGWTEAFF,TGTGCCAGCAGCTCCACAGGGTGGACTGAAGCTTTCTTT
.,TRBV5-1,TRBJ2-5,.,CASSPDQETQYF,TGCGCCAGCAGCCCGGACCAAGAGACCCAGTACTTC
.,TRBV7-9,TRBJ2-4,.,CASSPLLTRAYLDIQYF,TGTGCCAGCAGCCCCCTACTAACCAGGGCCTACTTGGACATTCAGTACTTC
once,TRBV2,TRBJ1-3,TRBD1,CASRPDRDGNTIYF,TGTGCCAGCAGGCCAGACAGGGACGGAAACACCATATATTTT
.,TRBV5-6,TRBJ1-1,.,CATGRGGKITEAFF,TGTGCCACCGGCCGGGGGGGGAAGATTACTGAAGCTTTCTTT
.,TRBV5-1,TRBJ2-2,.,CASSLVGGPNTGELFF,TGCGCCAGCAGCTTGGTGGGCGGGCCGAACACCGGGGAGCTGTTTTTT
once,TRBV6-5,TRBJ2-5,.,CASSRNSEFQETQYF,TGTGCCAGCAGCCGGAATTCGGAGTTCCAAGAGACCCAGTACTTC
once,TRBV11-3,TRBJ2-7,.,CASPTRESYEQYF,TGTGCCAGCCCGACCAGGGAATCCTACGAGCAGTACTTC